Below, 3 T cell receptor beta chains from the same sample are listed, as sequenced in a study of siplizumab effects on memory and regulatory T cells (dated by TCRdb to about 2019). Library preparation was by the immunoSEQ multiplex PCR assay. TCRdb obtained this table from immuneACCESS and retained in-frame rearrangements with V and J assigned. These tables miss some clones; where compared with another copy, unresolved V genes account for less than half of the shortfall, and the remainder is unexplained. The sample yields 75,000 to 95,000 clones; 70% to 90% were counted once. The biggest ten clones account for 15% of the sample. Sequencing was carried out using CD4+ T cells sorted from blood. These receptor sequences come from a human donor in good health.

The chain couples TRBV6-5 to TRBJ2-3; possibly TRBD2 for D (5 bases). Trimming removed 8 bases at V and 4 bases at J, with 19 bases between. Germline assignment: CDR1 MNHEY and CDR2 SVGAGI. This CDR3 has 15 amino acids. CDR3 in DNA: TGTGCCAGCCGCTCACTAGTCGGGGTTGCAGATACGCAGTATTTT. Its protein product is CASRSLVGVADTQYF.

The V call is TRBV19, the J call TRBJ1-5; 10 bases agree with TRBD1. V was clipped by 4 bases and J by 6 bases; unmatched bases: 9. In germline, CDR1 is LNHDA, CDR2 SQIVND (reference sequence). The CDR3 consists of 16 residues. CDR3 amino acids: CASSSDRGRVGQPQHF. For the CDR3, the DNA is TGTGCCAGTAGTAGCGACAGGGGGCGCGTGGGTCAGCCCCAGCATTTT.

The chain carries TRBV6-1 and TRBJ2-7, with D unclear. V lost 2 bases and J lost 0, with 11 bases in between. The CDR3 spans 15 residues. Per germline, CDR1 MNHNS and CDR2 SASEGT. Written as DNA, the CDR3 is TGTGCCAGCAGTGAACCTTGGCGGACCTCCTACGAGCAGTACTTC. Amino acid sequence: CASSEPWRTSYEQYF.